The sample holds many counts of the clone carrying this T cell receptor beta chain. The antigen remains unidentified. The data stem from a study of neurological immune-mediated disorders. Findings and limits, study-wide: Patients with HTLV-1-associated myelopathy showed the most TCR clonal expansion. Those with multiple sclerosis showed the least, falling below healthy controls. Expanded clones shared no identical CDR3 amino acid sequences across subjects, which suggested private TCR-beta repertoires in all groups.

Germline V gene data show CDR1 as SQVTM and CDR2 as ANQGSEA. This CDR3 spans 16 amino acids. Trimming cost V 7 bases and J 6 bases, with 24 bases left between them. The cDNA was synthesized by means of template-switch 5'RACE, which was carried out with 10-nucleotide random UMIs. MiXCR, run by TCRdb on the 5' RACE reads, gives a single entry per CDR3 protein. The sample comprises around 50,000 distinct CDR3 sequences, roughly 25% of which are singletons, and around 23% rests with the top ten. Unsorted libraries were prepared from 2 million PBMCs held at -80 C. V usage is TRBV29-1 and J usage is TRBJ2-2, with D tentatively TRBD2 (5 bases). The sequence was obtained from a woman in her sixties or seventies in good health. The sequencing sample was made of PBMCs. CDR3 sequence reads: CSGTQTSRDSSGELFF. The CDR3 coding sequence is TGCAGCGGAACCCAGACTTCCCGGGATTCATCCGGGGAGCTGTTTTTT.